This TCR beta chain was captured by sequencing in a study of shared clonotypes between healthy human individuals. General study results and limits: In general, naive subsets displayed greater estimated richness than memory subsets did.

With respect to this clone: Its matching antigen is unknown. Different DNA sequences within this sample yield the same CDR3.

The germline CDR1 and CDR2 sequences are SQVTM and ANQGSEA. Unmatched junction bases numbered 5, after V lost 6 bases and J lost 4 bases. The CDR3 totals 13 residues. Each subset's genomic DNA was shared equally among a number of immunoSEQ plates. Authors' methods: Because ImmunoSEQ provided only junction sequences with no quality scores, the filtering differed. Sequencing was performed with immunoSEQ multiplex PCR; in TCRdb, only in-frame clones are kept and a portion is missing. That table gives V, J and clone size, and the DNA gave D and trimming. Of about 2.2 million clones in the sample, over 85% were seen once. Terminally differentiated effector memory CD45RA+ cells were left out of the naive CD8 fraction, which was CD45RO-negative and positively selected for CCR7.

This clonotype was obtained from a man younger than 35 in good health. Some clones in this sample may be carry-over from other donors' samples. This sequence joins TRBV29-1 and TRBJ2-7; 11 bases are a match to TRBD2. The sample consisted of naive CD8+ T cells from PBMCs. CDR3 in amino acids: CSVGGLAVYEQYF. CDR3 nucleotide sequence: TGCAGCGTCGGGGGACTAGCGGTGTACGAGCAGTACTTC.